This T cell receptor beta chain was obtained from a study of shared clonotypes between healthy human individuals. Terminally differentiated effector memory CD45RA+ cells were excluded by CCR7 positive selection of CD45RO-negative cells. Authors' analysis steps: There were no quality scores in the junction-only immunoSEQ sequences, so filtering differed. Some clones are missing from TCRdb's copy, which holds only in-frame ones; the method was immunoSEQ multiplex PCR. D and trimming were read from the DNA, whereas the V and J calls and clone size are those reported in that table. The data hold about 2,100,000 clones, with 93% observed a single time. Trimming removed 1 base at V and 3 bases at J, with 14 bases between. Germline loops: CDR1 SGDLS, CDR2 YYNGEE. The CDR3 has 15 amino acids.

Sequenced material: naive CD8+ T cells from PBMCs. This TCR came from a man between 18 and 35 years old in good health. Some clones in this sample may be carry-over from other donors' samples. V is TRBV9 and J is TRBJ2-7, with a possible D match to TRBD1 (5 bases). The CDR3 DNA is TGTGCCAGCAGCGTACAGGGTGGGAACCACTACGAGCAGTACTTC. This codes for CASSVQGGNHYEQYF.